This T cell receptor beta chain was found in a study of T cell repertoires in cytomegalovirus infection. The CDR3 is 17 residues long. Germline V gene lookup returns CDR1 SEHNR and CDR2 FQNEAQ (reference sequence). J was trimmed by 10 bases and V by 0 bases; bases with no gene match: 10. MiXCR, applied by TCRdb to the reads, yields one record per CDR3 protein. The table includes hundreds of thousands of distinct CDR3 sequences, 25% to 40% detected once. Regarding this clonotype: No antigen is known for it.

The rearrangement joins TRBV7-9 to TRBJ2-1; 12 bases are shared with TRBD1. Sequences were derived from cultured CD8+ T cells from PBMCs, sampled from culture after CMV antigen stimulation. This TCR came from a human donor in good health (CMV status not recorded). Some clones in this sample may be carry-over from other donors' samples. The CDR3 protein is CASSLAPGQGASGEQFF. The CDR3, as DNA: TGTGCCAGCAGCTTAGCTCCGGGACAGGGGGCGTCGGGGGAGCAGTTCTTC.